This TCR beta chain was sequenced during a study of T-cell reconstitution after alpha-beta-depleted transplantation in children. Study conclusions and caveats: Expanded graft clones numbering several hundred reportedly gave rise to alpha-beta T cells about two months after transplant. By one year post-transplant, T-cell counts and diversity largely arose from T cells that were newly produced.

The TCRbeta library was prepared with unique molecular identifiers. TCRdb re-called the PCR reads through MiXCR, storing one row per CDR3 protein. The table records 580,000 or so distinct CDR3 sequences, roughly 23% of them present only once. This clonotype has ten or more counts. The antigen is unknown. Germline CDR1 LNHNV, CDR2 YYDKDF (reference sequence). This CDR3 has 13 residues. Trimming removed 8 bases from V and 6 bases from J, with 15 bases in between. The source is a boy younger than two who had a stem cell transplant for acute myeloid leukemia, so the T cells may come from the graft donor. Material: PBMCs, mostly from graft donor cells, obtained 360 days after TCRalphabeta/CD19-depleted stem cell transplant. V gene TRBV15 combines with J gene TRBJ2-3; D gene unclear. DNA of the CDR3: TGTGCCACCGGCCCCCCCCGTTCGGATACGCAGTATTTT. It is translated as CATGPPRSDTQYF.